This is a list of T cell receptor beta chains from one sample in a study of cytomegalovirus exposure and HLA in healthy donors. Here immunoSEQ multiplex PCR was the method, and the copy in TCRdb shows in-frame clones only, minus some. This table holds approximately 150,000 clones, approximately 90% found once. The sequenced sample was PBMCs. The receptors originated from a woman in her twenties or thirties in good health and CMV-seronegative. Each CDR3 is given with its conserved first and last residue. Each record gives: D gene, V gene, clone size, J gene, CDR3 DNA, CDR3 protein. The D gene is left open where the match is weak. Expanded clones are given a class, and other clones once, few, many or no size at all.

.	TRBV7-9	.	TRBJ1-1	TGTGCCAGCAGTAGGGAGTTTGAAGCTTTCTTT	CASSREFEAFF
.	TRBV21-1	.	TRBJ2-3	TGTGCCAGCAGCCTAAACCCCGGGACAGGGGTACCAGATACGCAGTATTTT	CASSLNPGTGVPDTQYF
TRBD1	TRBV10-3	.	TRBJ1-5	TGTGCCATCAGTGCTTTACAGGGGGGCAATCAGCCCCAGCATTTT	CAISALQGGNQPQHF
TRBD2	TRBV19	once	TRBJ2-1	TGTGCCAGTAGTATAGTCTGGGGGGGGGATGAGCAGTTCTTC	CASSIVWGGDEQFF
.	TRBV18	.	TRBJ1-4	TGTGCCAGCTCACCGAGACAGGCGCTCGGAACTAATGAAAAACTGTTTTTT	CASSPRQALGTNEKLFF
.	TRBV5-4	once	TRBJ1-2	TGTGCCACCTTAGGGAGCGGCTATGGCTACACCTTC	CATLGSGYGYTF
TRBD2	TRBV7-6	.	TRBJ2-1	TGTGCCAGCAGCTTAGCGGGAGGGATCAATGAGCAGTTCTTC	CASSLAGGINEQFF
TRBD1	TRBV27	.	TRBJ1-1	TGTGCCAGCAGGCCGGGACAGGGGATGAACACTGAAGCTTTCTTT	CASRPGQGMNTEAFF
TRBD1	TRBV29-1	few	TRBJ1-3	TGCAGCGTCCAGGGGGTGAACACCATATATTTT	CSVQGVNTIYF
.	TRBV18	.	TRBJ2-5	TGTGCCAGCTCACCCCCTAGCGAAGAGACCCAGTACTTC	CASSPPSEETQYF
.	TRBV7-3	.	TRBJ2-7	TGTGCCAGCAGCCAGGACAGTCCCTACGAGCAGTACTTC	CASSQDSPYEQYF
.	TRBV13	.	TRBJ2-6	TGTGCCAGCAGCTTAGTTACAGCCAACTCTGGGGCCAACGTCCTGACTTTC	CASSLVTANSGANVLTF
TRBD1	TRBV6-1	.	TRBJ1-1	TGTGCCAGCACCCTAAGAGGGGACAGGGGGCGATTAGCTTTCTTT	CASTLRGDRGRLAFF
TRBD1	TRBV29-1	.	TRBJ2-3	TGCAGCGTCCGACAGGGGGCGAGGGATACGCAGTATTTT	CSVRQGARDTQYF
TRBD2	TRBV9	.	TRBJ2-5	TGTGCCAGCAGCCCCCGGCGGGGGGAGGAGGGAAAACAAGAGACCCAGTACTTC	CASSPRRGEEGKQETQYF
.	TRBV7-7	.	TRBJ2-5	TGTGCCAGCAGCTTAGGTAGGGGCATCGGAGAGACCCAGTACTTC	CASSLGRGIGETQYF
.	TRBV15	.	TRBJ2-5	TGTGCCACCAGCAGCGCCGACTCTTATATCGAGACCCAGTACTTC	CATSSADSYIETQYF
TRBD1	TRBV7-9	.	TRBJ2-7	TGTGCCAGCAGCAATCCGGGACAGACCTACGAGCAGTACTTC	CASSNPGQTYEQYF
.	TRBV28	few	TRBJ1-3	TGTGCCACCATAGCGACGGGGATTGGCACCATATATTTT	CATIATGIGTIYF
TRBD1	TRBV7-2	.	TRBJ2-7	TGTGCCAGTAACTGGGACAGGGCCTCGGGGGAGCAGTACTTC	CASNWDRASGEQYF
.	TRBV18	.	TRBJ2-7	TGTGCCAGCTCACCTGAGACACCCATCGCCTACGAGCAGTACTTC	CASSPETPIAYEQYF
TRBD1	TRBV7-9	.	TRBJ1-1	TGTGCCAGCAGCTCCCGACAGGGAAGAATTGAAGCTTTCTTT	CASSSRQGRIEAFF
.	TRBV10-1	few	TRBJ1-1	TGCGCCAGCAGTACGGACAGAGGGAACACTGAAGCTTTCTTT	CASSTDRGNTEAFF
.	TRBV2	.	TRBJ2-1	TGTGCCAGCAGTGGGACAGCCACCCAGGGGCAGTTCTTC	CASSGTATQGQFF
.	TRBV4-3	.	TRBJ2-7	TGCGCCAGCAGCCTTATCAGGGGGGACGAGCAGTACTTC	CASSLIRGDEQYF
.	TRBV11-2	.	TRBJ2-7	TGTGCCAGCAGCTTCGTATCCTACGAGCAGTACTTC	CASSFVSYEQYF
.	TRBV5-1	.	TRBJ2-2	TGCGCCAGCAGCCAGGGACACGATAACACCGGGGAGCTGTTTTTT	CASSQGHDNTGELFF
TRBD1	TRBV2	.	TRBJ2-5	TGTGCCAGCAGCGCTATCCAGGGACAGGGGTTGGAGACCCAGTACTTC	CASSAIQGQGLETQYF
.	TRBV5-1	once	TRBJ2-3	TGCGCCAGCAGTTGGAATCAGCGGGCCACAGATACGCAGTATTTT	CASSWNQRATDTQYF
.	TRBV6-5	.	TRBJ1-1	TGTGCCAGCAGCCCAGAATGGAGGGGCACTGAAGCTTTCTTT	CASSPEWRGTEAFF
.	TRBV13	.	TRBJ2-5	TGTGCCAGCAGCTTACGAGGGGGGGGGCGACAAGAGACCCAGTACTTC	CASSLRGGGRQETQYF
.	TRBV6-1	.	TRBJ2-3	TGTGCCAGCAGACGGACATCGAGCACAGATACGCAGTATTTT	CASRRTSSTDTQYF
.	TRBV7-9	.	TRBJ2-7	TGTGCCAGCAGCTTTCGGGGAGGAGTATCCTACGAGCAGTACTTC	CASSFRGGVSYEQYF
TRBD1	TRBV29-1	.	TRBJ1-1	TGCAGCGTGCGAGGGATACAGGGGATTAACACTGAAGCTTTCTTT	CSVRGIQGINTEAFF
.	TRBV6-1	.	TRBJ1-1	TGTGCCAGCAGTGAAGGCCCAGTAGAAGCTTTCTTT	CASSEGPVEAFF
TRBD2	TRBV4-1	.	TRBJ2-1	TGCGCCAGCAGCCAAGTAGCGGGGGGGCCCCCCTACAATGAGCAGTTCTTC	CASSQVAGGPPYNEQFF
.	TRBV27	.	TRBJ1-6	TGTGCCAGCAGTTTCGCCGGAGCGCCTTCACCCCTCCACTTT	CASSFAGAPSPLHF
.	TRBV7-9	once	TRBJ2-1	TGTGCCAGCAGCTCCACCAGGGGTGAGCAGTTCTTC	CASSSTRGEQFF
TRBD1	TRBV6-1	.	TRBJ1-5	TGTGCCACCCGTTTGGTAGGGGGCGGCAATCAGCCCCAGCATTTT	CATRLVGGGNQPQHF
.	TRBV7-9	.	TRBJ1-1	TGTGCCAGCAGCTTAGGAATGTTGGGGGGGAACACTGAAGCTTTCTTT	CASSLGMLGGNTEAFF
.	TRBV11-2	.	TRBJ1-1	TGTGCCAGCAGCCCCGAGGGCGGGACGAACACTGAAGCTTTCTTT	CASSPEGGTNTEAFF
TRBD1	TRBV27	.	TRBJ2-2	TGTGCCAGCAGTTTAACGGACAGGGTAAACACCGGGGAGCTGTTTTTT	CASSLTDRVNTGELFF
.	TRBV2	.	TRBJ1-1	TGTGCCAGCACCTACGGAGGGAACACTGAAGCTTTCTTT	CASTYGGNTEAFF
.	TRBV2	.	TRBJ2-7	TGTGCCAGCACACCAGAGTTAGCCCTCTACGAGCAGTACTTC	CASTPELALYEQYF
.	TRBV7-9	.	TRBJ1-5	TGTGCCAGCAGCTTTGGGCAGGTCAATCAGCCCCAGCATTTT	CASSFGQVNQPQHF
.	TRBV7-9	few	TRBJ1-1	TGTGCCGCGGGGGGATGGGACACTGAAGCTTTCTTT	CAAGGWDTEAFF
.	TRBV6-1	.	TRBJ2-5	TGTGCCAGCAGTGAAGAAGTGGGGGGGCTCTTGGGTGGTGGAGAGACCCAGTACTTC	CASSEEVGGLLGGGETQYF
TRBD2	TRBV9	.	TRBJ2-1	TGTGCCAGCAGCGTAGCCGGGACTAACAATGAGCAGTTCTTC	CASSVAGTNNEQFF
TRBD2	TRBV7-9	.	TRBJ2-3	TGTGCCAGCAGCACTACTAGCGGGAGATCGGATACGCAGTATTTT	CASSTTSGRSDTQYF
.	TRBV5-4	.	TRBJ2-3	TGTGCCAGCAGCCCAGAGGTTAGGCTAGCGTCAGATACGCAGTATTTT	CASSPEVRLASDTQYF
.	TRBV19	.	TRBJ2-1	TGTGCCAGTAGTATAGAGGATTTCGGCGTCCGAGGAAGGAATGAGCAGTTCTTC	CASSIEDFGVRGRNEQFF
TRBD2	TRBV4-2	.	TRBJ2-7	TGTGCCAGCAGCCATACCTCCGGGACTAGGGGACCCTACGAGCAGTACTTC	CASSHTSGTRGPYEQYF
TRBD1	TRBV4-1	.	TRBJ1-5	TGCGCCAGCAGCCAATTAACACAGGGGGCATTCAATCAGCCCCAGCATTTT	CASSQLTQGAFNQPQHF
.	TRBV5-6	.	TRBJ2-1	TGTGCCAGCAGCCCCCAACGCCCTTGGGCATATGAGCAGTTCTTC	CASSPQRPWAYEQFF
TRBD1	TRBV19	.	TRBJ1-2	TGTGCCAGTAGTTTGGGGACAGTGGGCTATGGCTACACCTTC	CASSLGTVGYGYTF
.	TRBV4-2	once	TRBJ2-5	TGTGCCAGCAGCCAAGAAGGTGAAGCGGAGACCCAGTACTTC	CASSQEGEAETQYF
.	TRBV7-2	.	TRBJ2-2	TGTGCCAGCAGCTTTCCAAGCGCGAACACCGGGGAGCTGTTTTTT	CASSFPSANTGELFF
.	TRBV5-6	.	TRBJ1-2	TGTGCCAGCAGCTTGCCGGGACAAGCTATTTATGGCTACACCTTC	CASSLPGQAIYGYTF
TRBD1	TRBV7-6	.	TRBJ2-2	TGTGCCAGCAGCTTCTACCTCGACAGGGCCGCGGCTCGCACCGGGGAGCTGTTTTTT	CASSFYLDRAAARTGELFF
.	TRBV7-3	.	TRBJ2-5	TGTGCCAGCAGCCGTAGCGGCCACCAAGAGACCCAGTACTTC	CASSRSGHQETQYF